The next 7 T cell receptor beta chains were all read from a single sample in a study of vaccination and CD4 T cells after COVID-19. What these receptors recognize is not known. The sample's treatment: roughly nine-day PBMC culture with coronavirus spike peptide pools or control peptides (ViraFEST assay). Once obtained from cultured CD4+ T cells, the DNA was sequenced using the Oncomine TCR Beta short-read assay. TCRdb independently ran MiXCR on the PCR reads; one entry per CDR3 protein. Counted here are over 9,500 distinct CDR3 sequences, over 60% occurring once; the ten biggest clones make up about a tenth. Sequencing was done on a sample of CD4+ T cells from blood, cultured in vitro. These receptors all come from a human donor who had recovered from COVID-19.

J is TRBJ2-1 and V is TRBV6-1; no clear D gene. V was trimmed by 3 bases and J by 4 bases, leaving 10 bases between them. This CDR3 is 14 amino acids long. Germline V gene lookup returns CDR1 MNHNS and CDR2 SASEGT. CDR3 bases: TGTGCCAGCAGTGAGCAGACGGTTTACAATGAGCAGTTCTTC. It specifies CASSEQTVYNEQFF.

The gene calls are TRBV6-1 and TRBJ2-3; 7 bases fit TRBD1. Trimming removed 6 bases from V and 4 bases from J; junction bases left unmatched: 7. The germline V gene has CDR1 MNHNS and CDR2 SASEGT. The CDR3 sequence is 14 residues long. CDR3: CASRGDSGADTQYF. CDR3 DNA: TGTGCCAGCAGGGGGGACAGTGGAGCAGATACGCAGTATTTT.

The chain uses TRBV19 and TRBJ2-5; TRBD2 agrees at 7 bases. The V segment lost 1 base and the J segment 3 bases; nucleotides outside the gene matches: 2. The CDR3 sequence is 14 residues long. Germline values: CDR1 LNHDA, CDR2 SQIVND (reference sequence). The CDR3 sequence is CASSIVAGEETQYF. The DNA of the CDR3 is TGTGCCAGTAGTATAGTTGCGGGGGAAGAGACCCAGTACTTC.

Only a few counts were recorded for this clonotype. The V gene is TRBV11-2, the J gene TRBJ1-5, with D unresolved. CDR3 length equals 15 residues. Germline loops: CDR1 SGHAT, CDR2 FQNNGV. The V end lost 1 base, the J end lost 1 base, and 8 bases lay between the germline ends. The CDR3 region is CASSLGAESNQPQHF. The CDR3 DNA follows: TGTGCCAGCAGCTTAGGGGCAGAGAGCAATCAGCCCCAGCATTTT.

V gene TRBV12-3 or TRBV12-4 combines with J gene TRBJ1-5; possibly TRBD1 for D (6 bases). Trimming removed 1 base at V and 9 bases at J, with 7 bases between. The CDR3 extends over 12 amino acids. This CDR3 reads CASSLEGGPQHF. The CDR3 DNA is TGTGCCAGCAGTTTAGAGGGGGGGCCCCAGCATTTT.

This clonotype turned up a few times. J is TRBJ2-4 and V is TRBV12-3 or TRBV12-4; D is uncertain. The length of the CDR3 is 15 residues. Trimming cost V 2 bases and J 2 bases, with 10 bases left between them. CDR3: CASSLRLISKNIQYF. CDR3 DNA sequence: TGTGCCAGCAGTTTAAGGCTCATATCCAAAAACATTCAGTACTTC.

Concerning this clonotype: At one end, the junction sequence differs from germline, possibly due to a read error. The J gene is TRBJ1-2, the V gene TRBV29-1; the D is unclear. Looked up from germline, CDR1 is SQVTM and CDR2 is ANQGSEA. The CDR3 spans 14 residues. CDR3 loop: CSVLLGGVDYGYAF. The DNA of the CDR3 is TGCAGCGTTCTCCTAGGCGGAGTTGACTATGGCTACGCCTTC.